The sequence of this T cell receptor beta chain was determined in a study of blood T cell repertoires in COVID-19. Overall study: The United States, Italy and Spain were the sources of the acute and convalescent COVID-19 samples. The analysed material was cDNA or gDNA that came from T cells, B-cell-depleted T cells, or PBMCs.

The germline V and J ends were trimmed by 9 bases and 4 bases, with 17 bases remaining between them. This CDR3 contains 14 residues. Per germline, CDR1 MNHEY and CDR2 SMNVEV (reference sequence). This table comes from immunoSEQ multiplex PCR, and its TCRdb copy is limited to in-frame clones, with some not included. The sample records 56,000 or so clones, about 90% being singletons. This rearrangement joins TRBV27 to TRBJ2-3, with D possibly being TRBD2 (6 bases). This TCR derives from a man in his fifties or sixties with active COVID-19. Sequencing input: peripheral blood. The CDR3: CASCPGLPADTQYF. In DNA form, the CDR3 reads TGTGCCAGTTGTCCGGGACTCCCCGCAGATACGCAGTATTTT.